Included here is one T cell receptor (beta chain) sequence, with context. Its antigen is not identified. V gave up 5 bases and J gave up 5 bases, with 13 bases separating them. Germline-derived CDR1 and CDR2 are SEHNR and FQNEAQ (reference sequence). The length of the CDR3 is 14 residues. The data belong to a study of CD8+ T cells in alopecia areata. After isolation, RNA underwent reverse transcription to generate cDNA as the sequencing template. Sequenced by immunoSEQ multiplex PCR; TCRdb stores in-frame clones only, minus some. The profile shows roughly 150,000 clones, more than 75% of them singletons. Findings and limits, study-wide: More clonal than normal scalp was lesional scalp, particularly alopecia totalis/universalis.

V and J are TRBV7-9 and TRBJ1-5; possible D gene TRBD1, 6 bases. The origin of this receptor is a human donor with alopecia areata. The source material was CD8+ T cells sorted from blood, sampled at week 0. Written as DNA, the CDR3 is TGTGCCAGCAGCCCTGCAGGGGCAGATCAGCCCCAGCATTTT. Protein product: CASSPAGADQPQHF.